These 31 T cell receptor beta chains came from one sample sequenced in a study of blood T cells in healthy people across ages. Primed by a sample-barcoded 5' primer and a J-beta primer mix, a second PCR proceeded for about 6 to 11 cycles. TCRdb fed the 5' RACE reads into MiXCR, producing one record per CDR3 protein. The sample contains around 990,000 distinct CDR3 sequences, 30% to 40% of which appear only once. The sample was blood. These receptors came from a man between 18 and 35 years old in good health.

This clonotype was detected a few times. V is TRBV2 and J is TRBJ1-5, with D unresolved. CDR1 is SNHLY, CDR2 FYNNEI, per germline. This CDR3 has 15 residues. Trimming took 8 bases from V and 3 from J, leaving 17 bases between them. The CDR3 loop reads CASSRDGELNQPQHF. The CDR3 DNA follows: TGTGCCAGCTCTAGGGATGGGGAACTCAATCAGCCCCAGCATTTT.

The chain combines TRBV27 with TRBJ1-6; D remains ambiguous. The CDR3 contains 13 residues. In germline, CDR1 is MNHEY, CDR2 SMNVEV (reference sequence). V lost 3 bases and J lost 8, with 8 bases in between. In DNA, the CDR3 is TGTGCCAGCAGTTTGATTGGCGATTCACCCCTCCACTTT. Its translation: CASSLIGDSPLHF.

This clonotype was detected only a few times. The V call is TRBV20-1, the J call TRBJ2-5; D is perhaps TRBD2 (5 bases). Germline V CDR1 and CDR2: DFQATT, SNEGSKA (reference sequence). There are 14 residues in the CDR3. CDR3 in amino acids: CSAPRLASQETQYF. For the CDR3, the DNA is TGCAGCGCACCTAGGCTAGCCTCCCAAGAGACCCAGTACTTC.

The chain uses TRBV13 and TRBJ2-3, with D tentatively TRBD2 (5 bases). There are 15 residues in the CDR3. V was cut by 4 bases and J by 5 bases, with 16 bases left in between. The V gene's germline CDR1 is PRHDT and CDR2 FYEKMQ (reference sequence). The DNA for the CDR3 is TGTGCCAGCAGCTCCCAGGTGGAGGTGGAAGATACGCAGTATTTT. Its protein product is CASSSQVEVEDTQYF. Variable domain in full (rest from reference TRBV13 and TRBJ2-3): AAGVIQSPRHLIKEKRETATLKCYPIPRHDTVYWYQQGPGQDPQFLISFYEKMQSDKGSIPDRFSAQQFSDYHSELNMSSLELGDSALYFCASSSQVEVEDTQYFGPGTRLTVL.

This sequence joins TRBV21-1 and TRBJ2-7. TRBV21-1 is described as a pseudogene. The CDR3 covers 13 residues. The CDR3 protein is CASSNNGSYEQYF. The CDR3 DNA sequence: TGTGCCAGCAGCAATAACGGGTCCTACGAGCAGTACTTC.

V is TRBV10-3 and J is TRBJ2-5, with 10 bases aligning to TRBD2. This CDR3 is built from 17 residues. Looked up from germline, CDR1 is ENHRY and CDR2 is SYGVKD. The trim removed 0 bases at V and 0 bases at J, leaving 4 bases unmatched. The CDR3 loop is CAISESGLAVHQETQYF. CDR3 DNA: TGTGCCATCAGTGAGTCAGGACTAGCGGTGCACCAAGAGACCCAGTACTTC.

DNA for the CDR3: TGTGCCAGCAGCGCCGAGGTCCCCAATGAGCAGTTCTTC. Residues: CASSAEVPNEQFF. V usage is TRBV13 and J usage is TRBJ2-1; D unresolved. Trimming shortened V by 5 bases and J by 6 bases, and 11 bases separated the two germline ends. Germline values: CDR1 PRHDT, CDR2 FYEKMQ (reference sequence). The CDR3 length is 13 residues.

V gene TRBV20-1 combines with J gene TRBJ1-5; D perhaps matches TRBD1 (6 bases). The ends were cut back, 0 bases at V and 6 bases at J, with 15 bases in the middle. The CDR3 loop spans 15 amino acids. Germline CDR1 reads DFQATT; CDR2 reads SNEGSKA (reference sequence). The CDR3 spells CSARDFRGDSQPQHF. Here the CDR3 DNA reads TGCAGTGCTAGAGATTTTAGGGGGGATAGTCAGCCCCAGCATTTT.

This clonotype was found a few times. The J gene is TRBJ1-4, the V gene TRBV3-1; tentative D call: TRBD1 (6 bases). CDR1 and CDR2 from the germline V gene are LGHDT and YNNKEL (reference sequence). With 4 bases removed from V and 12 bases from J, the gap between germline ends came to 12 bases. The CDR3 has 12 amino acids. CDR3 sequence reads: CASSPPGAELFF. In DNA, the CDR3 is TGTGCCAGCAGCCCGCCGGGGGCGGAACTGTTTTTT.

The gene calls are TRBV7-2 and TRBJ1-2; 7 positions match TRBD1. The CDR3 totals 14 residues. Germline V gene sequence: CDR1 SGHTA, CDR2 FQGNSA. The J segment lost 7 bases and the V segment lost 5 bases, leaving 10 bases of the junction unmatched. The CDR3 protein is CASSLPDRVGGYTF. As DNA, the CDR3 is TGTGCCAGCAGCCTACCAGACAGGGTGGGTGGCTACACCTTC.

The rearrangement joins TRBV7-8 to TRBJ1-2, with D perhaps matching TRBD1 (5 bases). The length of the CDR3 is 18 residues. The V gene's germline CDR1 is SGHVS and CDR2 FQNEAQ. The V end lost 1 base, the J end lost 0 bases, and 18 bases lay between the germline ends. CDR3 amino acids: CASSLGQFDRGSNYGYTF. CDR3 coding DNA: TGTGCCAGCAGCTTAGGACAATTCGACAGAGGATCTAACTATGGCTACACCTTC.

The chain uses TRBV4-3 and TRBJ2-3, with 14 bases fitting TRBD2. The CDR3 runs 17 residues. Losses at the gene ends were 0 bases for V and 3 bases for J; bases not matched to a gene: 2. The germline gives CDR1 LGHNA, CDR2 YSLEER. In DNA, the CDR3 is TGCGCCAGCAGCCAAGAGACTAGCGGGGGGGGGACAGATACGCAGTATTTT. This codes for CASSQETSGGGTDTQYF.

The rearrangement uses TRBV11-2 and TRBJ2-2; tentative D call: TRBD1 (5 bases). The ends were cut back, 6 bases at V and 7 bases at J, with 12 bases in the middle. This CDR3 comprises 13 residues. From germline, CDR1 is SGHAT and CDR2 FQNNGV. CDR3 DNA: TGTGCCAGCAGTTCAGGGTTGCACGGGGAGCTGTTTTTT. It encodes CASSSGLHGELFF.

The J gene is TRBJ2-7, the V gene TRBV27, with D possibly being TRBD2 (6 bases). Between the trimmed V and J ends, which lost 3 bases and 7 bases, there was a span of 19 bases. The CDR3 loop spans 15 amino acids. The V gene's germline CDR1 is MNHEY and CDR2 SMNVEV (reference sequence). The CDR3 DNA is TGTGCCAGCAGTTTCGGAGGGTCATTATGGGATGAGCAGTACTTC. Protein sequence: CASSFGGSLWDEQYF.

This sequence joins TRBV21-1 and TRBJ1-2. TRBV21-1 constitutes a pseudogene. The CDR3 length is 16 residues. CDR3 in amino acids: CASSKVIGRSNYGYTF. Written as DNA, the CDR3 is TGTGCCAGCAGCAAAGTTATAGGCAGATCTAACTATGGCTACACCTTC.

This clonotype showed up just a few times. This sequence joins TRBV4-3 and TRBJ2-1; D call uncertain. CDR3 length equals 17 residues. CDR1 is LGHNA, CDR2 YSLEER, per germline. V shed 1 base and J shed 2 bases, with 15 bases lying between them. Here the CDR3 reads CASSQVSLPYPYNEQFF. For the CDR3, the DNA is TGCGCCAGCAGCCAAGTAAGCCTACCCTATCCCTACAATGAGCAGTTCTTC.

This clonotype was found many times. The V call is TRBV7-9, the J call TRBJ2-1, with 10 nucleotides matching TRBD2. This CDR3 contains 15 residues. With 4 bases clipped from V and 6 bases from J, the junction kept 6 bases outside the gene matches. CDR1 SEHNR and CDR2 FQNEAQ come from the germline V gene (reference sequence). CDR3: CASSSGLAVLNEQFF. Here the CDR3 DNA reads TGTGCCAGCAGCTCCGGACTAGCGGTTCTCAATGAGCAGTTCTTC.

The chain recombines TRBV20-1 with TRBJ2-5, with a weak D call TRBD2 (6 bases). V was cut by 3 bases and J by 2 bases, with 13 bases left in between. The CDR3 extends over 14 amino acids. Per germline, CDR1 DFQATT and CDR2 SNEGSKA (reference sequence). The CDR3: CSASPSARQETQYF. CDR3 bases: TGCAGTGCTAGCCCTAGCGCGAGACAAGAGACCCAGTACTTC.

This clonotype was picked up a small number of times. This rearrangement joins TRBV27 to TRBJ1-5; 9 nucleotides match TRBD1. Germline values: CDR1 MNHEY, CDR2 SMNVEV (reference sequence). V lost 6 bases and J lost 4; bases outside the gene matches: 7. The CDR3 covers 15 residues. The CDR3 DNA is TGTGCCAGCAGCCCTGGGACAGGGCAGAATCAGCCCCAGCATTTT. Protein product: CASSPGTGQNQPQHF.

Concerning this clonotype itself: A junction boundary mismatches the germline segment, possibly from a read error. CDR3: CVSSVGIGSTDTQYF. CDR3 coding DNA: TGTGTCAGCAGCGTAGGGATAGGGAGCACAGATACGCAGTATTTT. The J gene is TRBJ2-3, the V gene TRBV9; D call uncertain. This CDR3 has 15 amino acids. Germline CDR1 SGDLS, CDR2 YYNGEE.

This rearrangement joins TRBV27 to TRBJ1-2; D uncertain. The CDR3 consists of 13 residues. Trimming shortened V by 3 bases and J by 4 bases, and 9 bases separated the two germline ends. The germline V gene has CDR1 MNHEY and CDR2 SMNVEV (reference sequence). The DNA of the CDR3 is TGTGCCAGCAGTTTTTGGGCCGGCTATGGCTACACCTTC. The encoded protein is CASSFWAGYGYTF.

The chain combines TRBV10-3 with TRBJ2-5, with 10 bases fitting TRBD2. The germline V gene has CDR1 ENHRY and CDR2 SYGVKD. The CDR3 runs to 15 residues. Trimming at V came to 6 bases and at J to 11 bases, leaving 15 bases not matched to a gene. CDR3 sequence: CAISVGAGGYNEQYF. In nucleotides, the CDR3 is TGTGCCATCAGCGTGGGAGCGGGGGGGTACAATGAGCAGTACTTC.

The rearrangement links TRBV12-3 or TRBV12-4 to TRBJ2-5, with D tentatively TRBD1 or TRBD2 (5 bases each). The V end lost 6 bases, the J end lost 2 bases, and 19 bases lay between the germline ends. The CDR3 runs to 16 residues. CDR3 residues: CASSPGAVQRQETQYF. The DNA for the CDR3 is TGTGCCAGCAGCCCCGGGGCTGTACAACGACAAGAGACCCAGTACTTC.

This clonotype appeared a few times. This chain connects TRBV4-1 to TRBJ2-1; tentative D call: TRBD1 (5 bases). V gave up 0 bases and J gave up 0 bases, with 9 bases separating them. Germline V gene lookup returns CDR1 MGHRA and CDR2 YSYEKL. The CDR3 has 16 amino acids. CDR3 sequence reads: CASSQERGSSYNEQFF. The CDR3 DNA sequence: TGCGCCAGCAGCCAAGAAAGGGGAAGCTCCTACAATGAGCAGTTCTTC.

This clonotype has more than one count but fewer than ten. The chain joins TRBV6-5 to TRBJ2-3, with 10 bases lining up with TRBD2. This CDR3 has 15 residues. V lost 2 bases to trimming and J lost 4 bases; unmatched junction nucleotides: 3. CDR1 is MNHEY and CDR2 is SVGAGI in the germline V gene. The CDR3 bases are TGTGCCAGCAGTTACGGGCTAGCGGGGGCAGATACGCAGTATTTT. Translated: CASSYGLAGADTQYF.

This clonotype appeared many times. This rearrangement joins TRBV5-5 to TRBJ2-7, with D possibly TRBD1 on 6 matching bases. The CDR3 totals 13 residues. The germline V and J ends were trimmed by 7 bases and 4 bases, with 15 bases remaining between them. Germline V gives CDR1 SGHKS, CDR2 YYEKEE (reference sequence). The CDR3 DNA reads TGTGCCAGCGGAACAGGGCTAAGTTACGAGCAGTACTTC. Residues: CASGTGLSYEQYF. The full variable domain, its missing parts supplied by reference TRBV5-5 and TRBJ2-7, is DAGVTQSPTHLIKTRGQQVTLRCSPISGHKSVSWYQQVLGQGPQFIFQYYEKEERGRGNFPDRFSARQFPNYSSELNVNALLLGDSALYLCASGTGLSYEQYFGPGTRLTVT.

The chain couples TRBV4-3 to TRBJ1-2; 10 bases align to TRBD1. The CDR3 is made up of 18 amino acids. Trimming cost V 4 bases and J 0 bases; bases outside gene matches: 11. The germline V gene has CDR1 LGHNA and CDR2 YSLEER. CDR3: CASSRGPGQGKANYGYTF. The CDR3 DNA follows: TGCGCCAGCAGCCGCGGACCGGGACAGGGGAAAGCTAACTATGGCTACACCTTC.

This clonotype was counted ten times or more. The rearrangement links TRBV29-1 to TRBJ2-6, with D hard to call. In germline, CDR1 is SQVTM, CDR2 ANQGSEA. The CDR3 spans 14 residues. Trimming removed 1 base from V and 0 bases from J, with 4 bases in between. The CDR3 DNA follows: TGCAGCGTTGAAGTCCACTCTGGGGCCAACGTCCTGACTTTC. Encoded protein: CSVEVHSGANVLTF.

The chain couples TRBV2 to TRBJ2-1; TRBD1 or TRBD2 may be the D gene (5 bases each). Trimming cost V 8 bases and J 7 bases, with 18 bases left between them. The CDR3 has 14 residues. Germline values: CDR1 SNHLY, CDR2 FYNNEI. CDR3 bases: TGTGCCAGCTCTCCAGGGAGTGTAAGGAATGAGCAGTTCTTC. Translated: CASSPGSVRNEQFF.

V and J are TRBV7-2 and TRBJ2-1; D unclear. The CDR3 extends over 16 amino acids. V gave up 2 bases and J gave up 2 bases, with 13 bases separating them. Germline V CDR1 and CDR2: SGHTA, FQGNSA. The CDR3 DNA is TGTGCCAGCAGCTTACAGGCGGCAAGCCCCTACAATGAGCAGTTCTTC. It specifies CASSLQAASPYNEQFF.

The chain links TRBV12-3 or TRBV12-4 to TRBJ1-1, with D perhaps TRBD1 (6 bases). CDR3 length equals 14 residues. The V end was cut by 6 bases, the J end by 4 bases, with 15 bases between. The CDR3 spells CASSDPRGGTEAFF. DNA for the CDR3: TGTGCCAGCAGCGATCCCAGGGGCGGCACTGAAGCTTTCTTT.